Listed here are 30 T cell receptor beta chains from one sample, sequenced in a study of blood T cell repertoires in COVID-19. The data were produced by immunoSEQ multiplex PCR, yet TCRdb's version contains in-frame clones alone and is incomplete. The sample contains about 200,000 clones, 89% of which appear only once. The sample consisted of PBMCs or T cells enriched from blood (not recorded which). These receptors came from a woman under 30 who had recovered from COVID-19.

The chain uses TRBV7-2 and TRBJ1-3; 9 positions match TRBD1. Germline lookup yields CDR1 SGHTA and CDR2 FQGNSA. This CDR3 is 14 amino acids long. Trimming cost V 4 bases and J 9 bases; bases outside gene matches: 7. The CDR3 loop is CASSSGTGKSTIYF. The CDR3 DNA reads TGTGCCAGCAGCTCAGGGACAGGGAAGAGCACCATATATTTT.

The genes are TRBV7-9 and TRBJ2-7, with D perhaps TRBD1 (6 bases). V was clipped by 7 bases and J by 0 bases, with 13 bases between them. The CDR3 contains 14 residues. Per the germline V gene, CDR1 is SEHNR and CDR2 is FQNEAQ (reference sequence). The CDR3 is CASNNQGSSYEQYF. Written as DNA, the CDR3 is TGTGCCAGCAATAACCAGGGGAGCTCCTACGAGCAGTACTTC.

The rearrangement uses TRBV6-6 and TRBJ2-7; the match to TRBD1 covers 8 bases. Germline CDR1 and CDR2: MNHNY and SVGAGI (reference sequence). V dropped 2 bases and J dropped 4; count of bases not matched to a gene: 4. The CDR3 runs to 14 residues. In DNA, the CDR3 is TGTGCCAGCAGTTACGCGGACAGGGTTTACGAGCAGTACTTC. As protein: CASSYADRVYEQYF.

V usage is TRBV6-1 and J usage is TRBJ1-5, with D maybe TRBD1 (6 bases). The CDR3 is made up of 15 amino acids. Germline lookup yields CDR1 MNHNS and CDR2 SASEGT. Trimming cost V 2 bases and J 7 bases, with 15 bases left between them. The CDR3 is CASSEWTASGQPQHF. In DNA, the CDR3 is TGTGCCAGCAGTGAATGGACAGCCTCCGGGCAGCCCCAGCATTTT.

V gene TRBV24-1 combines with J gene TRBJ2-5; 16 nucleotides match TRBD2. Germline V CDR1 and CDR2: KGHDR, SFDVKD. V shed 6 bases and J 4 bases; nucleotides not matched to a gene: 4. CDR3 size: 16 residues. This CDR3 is CATSPGTSGGAETQYF. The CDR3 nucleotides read TGTGCCACCAGTCCCGGGACTAGCGGGGGGGCAGAGACCCAGTACTTC.

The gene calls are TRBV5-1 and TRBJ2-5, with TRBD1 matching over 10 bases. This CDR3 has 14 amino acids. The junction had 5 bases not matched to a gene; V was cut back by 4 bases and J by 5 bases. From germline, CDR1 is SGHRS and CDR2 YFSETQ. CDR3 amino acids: CASSGRTGGETQYF. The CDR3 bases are TGCGCCAGCAGCGGGCGGACAGGGGGGGAGACCCAGTACTTC.

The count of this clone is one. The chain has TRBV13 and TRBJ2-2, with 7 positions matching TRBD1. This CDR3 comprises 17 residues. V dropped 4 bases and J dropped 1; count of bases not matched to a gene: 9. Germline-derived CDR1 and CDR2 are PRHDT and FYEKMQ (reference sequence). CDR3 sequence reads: CASSYQIRTGNTGELFF. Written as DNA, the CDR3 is TGTGCCAGCAGCTATCAAATTAGGACAGGGAACACCGGGGAGCTGTTTTTT. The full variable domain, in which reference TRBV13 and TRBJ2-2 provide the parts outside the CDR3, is AAGVIQSPRHLIKEKRETATLKCYPIPRHDTVYWYQQGPGQDPQFLISFYEKMQSDKGSIPDRFSAQQFSDYHSELNMSSLELGDSALYFCASSYQIRTGNTGELFFGEGSRLTVL.

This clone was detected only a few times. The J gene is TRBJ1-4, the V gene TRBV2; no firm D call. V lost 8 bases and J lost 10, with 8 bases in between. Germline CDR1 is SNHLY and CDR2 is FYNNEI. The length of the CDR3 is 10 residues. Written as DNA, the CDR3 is TGTGCCAGCGGGGAGTCAAAACTGTTTTTT. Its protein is CASGESKLFF.

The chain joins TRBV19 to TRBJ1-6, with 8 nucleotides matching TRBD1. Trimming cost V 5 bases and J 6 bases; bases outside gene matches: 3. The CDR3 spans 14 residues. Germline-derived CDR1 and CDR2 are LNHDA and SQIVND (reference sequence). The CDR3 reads CASSGTGFNSPLHF. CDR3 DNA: TGTGCCAGTAGTGGGACAGGATTTAATTCACCCCTCCACTTT.

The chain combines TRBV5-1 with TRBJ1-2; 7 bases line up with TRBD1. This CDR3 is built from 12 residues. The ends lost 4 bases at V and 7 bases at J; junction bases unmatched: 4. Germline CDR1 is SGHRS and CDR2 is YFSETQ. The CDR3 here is CASSEPGGGYTF. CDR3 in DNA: TGCGCCAGCAGCGAACCAGGGGGTGGCTACACCTTC. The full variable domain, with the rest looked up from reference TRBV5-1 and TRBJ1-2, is KAGVTQTPRYLIKTRGQQVTLSCSPISGHRSVSWYQQTPGQGLQFLFEYFSETQRNKGNFPGRFSGRQFSNSRSEMNVSTLELGDSALYLCASSEPGGGYTFGSGTRLTVV.

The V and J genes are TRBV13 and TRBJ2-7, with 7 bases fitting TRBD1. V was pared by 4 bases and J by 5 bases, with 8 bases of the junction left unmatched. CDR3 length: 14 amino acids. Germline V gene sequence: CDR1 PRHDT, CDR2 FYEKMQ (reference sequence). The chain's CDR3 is CASSSRDSSHEQYF. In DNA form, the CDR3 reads TGTGCCAGCAGCTCACGGGACAGTAGCCACGAGCAGTACTTC.

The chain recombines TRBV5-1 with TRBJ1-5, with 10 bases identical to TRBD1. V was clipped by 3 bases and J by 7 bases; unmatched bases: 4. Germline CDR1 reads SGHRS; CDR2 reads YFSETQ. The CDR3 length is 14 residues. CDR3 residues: CASSYGTGVQPQHF. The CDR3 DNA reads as TGCGCCAGCAGCTACGGGACAGGGGTGCAGCCCCAGCATTTT.

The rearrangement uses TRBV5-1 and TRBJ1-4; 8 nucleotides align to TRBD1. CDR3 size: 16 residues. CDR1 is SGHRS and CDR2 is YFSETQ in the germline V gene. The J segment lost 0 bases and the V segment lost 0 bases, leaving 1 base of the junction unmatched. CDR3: CASSLAGGATNEKLFF. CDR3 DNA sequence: TGCGCCAGCAGCTTGGCAGGGGGCGCAACTAATGAAAAACTGTTTTTT.

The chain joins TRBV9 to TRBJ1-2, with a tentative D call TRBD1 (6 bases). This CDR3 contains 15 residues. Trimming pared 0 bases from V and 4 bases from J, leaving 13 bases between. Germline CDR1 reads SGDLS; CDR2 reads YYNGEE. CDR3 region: CASSVDIGGVYGYTF. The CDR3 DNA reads TGTGCCAGCAGCGTAGATATAGGGGGGGTCTATGGCTACACCTTC.

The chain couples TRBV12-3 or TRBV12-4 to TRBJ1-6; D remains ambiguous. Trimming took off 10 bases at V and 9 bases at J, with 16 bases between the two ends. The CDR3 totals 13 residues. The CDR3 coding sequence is TGTGCCAACACCCAACCCGTTTTTTCACCCCTCCACTTT. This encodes CANTQPVFSPLHF.

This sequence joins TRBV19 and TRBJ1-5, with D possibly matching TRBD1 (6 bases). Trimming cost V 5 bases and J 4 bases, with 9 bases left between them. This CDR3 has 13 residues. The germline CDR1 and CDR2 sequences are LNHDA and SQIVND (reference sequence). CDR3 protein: CASSRQVNQPQHF. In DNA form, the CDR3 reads TGTGCCAGTAGTCGACAGGTGAATCAGCCCCAGCATTTT.

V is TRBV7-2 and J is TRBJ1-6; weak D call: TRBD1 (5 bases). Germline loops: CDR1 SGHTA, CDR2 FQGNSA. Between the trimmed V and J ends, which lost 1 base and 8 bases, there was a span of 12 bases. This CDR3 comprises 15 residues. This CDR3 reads CASSLGRATDSPLHF. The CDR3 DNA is TGTGCCAGCAGCTTAGGCAGGGCCACGGATTCACCCCTCCACTTT.

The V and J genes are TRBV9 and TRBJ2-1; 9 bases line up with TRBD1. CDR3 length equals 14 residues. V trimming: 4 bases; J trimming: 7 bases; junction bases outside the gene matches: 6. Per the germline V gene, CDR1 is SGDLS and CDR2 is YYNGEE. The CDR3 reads CASSPGQGVNEQFF. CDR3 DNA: TGTGCCAGCAGCCCGGGACAGGGTGTGAATGAGCAGTTCTTC.

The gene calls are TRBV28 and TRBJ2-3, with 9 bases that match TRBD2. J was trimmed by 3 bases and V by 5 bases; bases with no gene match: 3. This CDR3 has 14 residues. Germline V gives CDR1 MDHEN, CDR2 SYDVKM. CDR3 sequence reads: CASSARGGTDTQYF. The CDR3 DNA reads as TGTGCCAGCAGTGCGCGGGGGGGTACAGATACGCAGTATTTT.

DNA for the CDR3: TGTGCCAGCAGTTTCTCGGGAGCAACTAATGAAAAACTGTTTTTT. Translated, it gives CASSFSGATNEKLFF. The genes are TRBV28 and TRBJ1-4; no firm D call. Germline lookup yields CDR1 MDHEN and CDR2 SYDVKM. This CDR3 contains 15 residues. Trimming took off 3 bases at V and 0 bases at J, with 8 bases between the two ends.

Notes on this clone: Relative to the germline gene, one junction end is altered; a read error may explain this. The DNA for the CDR3 is TGTGCCAGTAGTATCTGGGGGGACGTGGTGAACTTT. It codes for CASSIWGDVVNF. The chain is built from TRBV19 and TRBJ1-1, with D tentatively TRBD1 (5 bases). The length of the CDR3 is 12 residues. Germline lookup yields CDR1 LNHDA and CDR2 SQIVND (reference sequence).

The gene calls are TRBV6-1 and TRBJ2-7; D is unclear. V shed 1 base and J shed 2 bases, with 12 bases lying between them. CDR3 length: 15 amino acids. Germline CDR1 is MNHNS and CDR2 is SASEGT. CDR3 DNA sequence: TGTGCCAGCAGTGAAGATGCAGGAAGCACCTACGAGCAGTACTTC. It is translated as CASSEDAGSTYEQYF.

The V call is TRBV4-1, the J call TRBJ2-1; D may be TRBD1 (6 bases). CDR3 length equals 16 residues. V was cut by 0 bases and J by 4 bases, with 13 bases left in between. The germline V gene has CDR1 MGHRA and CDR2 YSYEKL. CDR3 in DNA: TGCGCCAGCAGCCAAGAATTCAGGGGAACTTACAATGAGCAGTTCTTC. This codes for CASSQEFRGTYNEQFF.

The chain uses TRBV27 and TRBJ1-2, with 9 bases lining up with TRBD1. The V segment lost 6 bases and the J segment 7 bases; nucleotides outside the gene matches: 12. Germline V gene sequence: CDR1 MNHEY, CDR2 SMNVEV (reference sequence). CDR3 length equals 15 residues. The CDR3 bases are TGTGCCAGCAGGGGACAGGGTCATCAGTTTGGTGGCTACACCTTC. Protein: CASRGQGHQFGGYTF.

CDR3 protein: CASSRRTSGGGNTQYF. The DNA of the CDR3 is TGTGCCAGCAGCCGACGAACTAGCGGGGGCGGGAATACGCAGTATTTT. The V gene is TRBV3-1 (or the pseudogene TRBV3-2), the J gene TRBJ2-3, with 11 bases that match TRBD2. The J segment lost 7 bases and the V segment lost 4 bases, leaving 10 bases of the junction unmatched. Germline loops: CDR1 LGHDT, CDR2 YNNKEL (reference sequence). This CDR3 is built from 16 residues.

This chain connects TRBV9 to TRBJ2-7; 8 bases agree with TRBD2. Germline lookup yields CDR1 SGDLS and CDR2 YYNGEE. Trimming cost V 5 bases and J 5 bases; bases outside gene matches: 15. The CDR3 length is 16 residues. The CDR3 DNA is TGTGCCAGCAGTCCTACGGGGGGGGACGGACCCAACGAGCAGTACTTC. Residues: CASSPTGGDGPNEQYF.

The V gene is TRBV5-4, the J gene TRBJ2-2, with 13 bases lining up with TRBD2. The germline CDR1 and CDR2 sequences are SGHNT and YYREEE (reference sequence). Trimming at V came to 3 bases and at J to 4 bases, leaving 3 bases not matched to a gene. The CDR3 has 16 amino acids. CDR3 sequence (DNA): TGTGCCAGCAGCTCTGGGACTAGCGGGGCCACCGGGGAGCTGTTTTTT. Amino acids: CASSSGTSGATGELFF. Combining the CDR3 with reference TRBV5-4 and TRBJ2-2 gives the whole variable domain ETGVTQSPTHLIKTRGQQVTLRCSSQSGHNTVSWYQQALGQGPQFIFQYYREEENGRGNFPPRFSGLQFPNYSSELNVNALELDDSALYLCASSSGTSGATGELFFGEGSRLTVL.

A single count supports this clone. The CDR3 reads CASSLLLVGVTETQYF. In DNA, the CDR3 is TGTGCCAGCAGCTTACTATTAGTAGGGGTAACGGAGACCCAGTACTTC. The rearrangement links TRBV7-9 to TRBJ2-5; tentative D call: TRBD1 (5 bases). This CDR3 spans 16 amino acids. Germline V CDR1 and CDR2: SEHNR, FQNEAQ (reference sequence). V lost 2 bases and J lost 5, with 18 bases in between.

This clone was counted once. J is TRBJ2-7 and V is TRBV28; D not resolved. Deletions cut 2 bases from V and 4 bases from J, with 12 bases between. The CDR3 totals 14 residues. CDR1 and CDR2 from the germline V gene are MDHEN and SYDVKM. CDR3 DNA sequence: TGTGCCAGCAGTTTAGACGCAAGAGGATACGAGCAGTACTTC. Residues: CASSLDARGYEQYF.

Here the CDR3 reads CASSQDTSGISYNEQFF. CDR3 DNA: TGTGCCAGCAGCCAAGATACTAGCGGTATCTCCTACAATGAGCAGTTCTTC. The chain is built from TRBV4-2 and TRBJ2-1; 8 bases are shared with TRBD2. CDR1 LGHNA and CDR2 YNFKEQ come from the germline V gene. V shed 0 bases, J shed 0 bases, and the junction held 4 bases outside the gene matches. CDR3 length: 17 amino acids.